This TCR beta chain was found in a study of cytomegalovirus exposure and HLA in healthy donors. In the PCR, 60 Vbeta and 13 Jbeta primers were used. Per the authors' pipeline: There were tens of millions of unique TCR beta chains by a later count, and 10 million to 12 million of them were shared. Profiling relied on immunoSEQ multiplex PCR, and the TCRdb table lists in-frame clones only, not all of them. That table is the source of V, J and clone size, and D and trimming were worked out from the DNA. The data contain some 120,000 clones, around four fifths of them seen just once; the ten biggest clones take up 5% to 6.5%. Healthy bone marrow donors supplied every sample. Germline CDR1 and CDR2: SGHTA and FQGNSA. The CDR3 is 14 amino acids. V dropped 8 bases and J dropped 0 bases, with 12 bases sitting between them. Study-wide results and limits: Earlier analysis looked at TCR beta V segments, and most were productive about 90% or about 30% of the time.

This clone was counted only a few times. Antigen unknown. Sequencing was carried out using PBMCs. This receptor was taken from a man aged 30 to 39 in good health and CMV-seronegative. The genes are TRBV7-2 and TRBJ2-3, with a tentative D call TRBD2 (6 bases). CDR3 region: CASGDSLSTDTQYF. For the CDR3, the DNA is TGTGCCAGCGGGGACTCGTTAAGCACAGATACGCAGTATTTT.